Sequencing of this T cell receptor (beta chain) was carried out in a study of CD8+CD57+ T cells in acquired aplastic anemia. Study information: The sorted CD4+ and CD8+ cells yielded an average around 3.2 ug of DNA. Study-wide results and limits: Between patients and controls, CD8+ Simpson's diversity did not vary significantly. The same twenty-nine CD8+ CDR3 sequences occurred in patients and in controls.

There are a few counts of this clonotype. Its specificity is not known. Using genomic DNA as the template, TCR beta VDJ and CDR3 profiling was carried out. TCRdb re-analysed the reads in MiXCR, keeping a single row per CDR3 protein. The sample lists 200,000 or so distinct CDR3 sequences; over 60% were seen once. Unmatched junction bases numbered 6, after V lost 6 bases and J lost 6 bases. This CDR3 region has 13 residues. Germline CDR1 is SNHLY and CDR2 is FYNNEI. This clonotype was sampled from a human donor with severe aplastic anemia or a healthy control (not recorded which). The specimen sequenced was sorted CD4+, CD8+, or CD8+CD57+ T cells (not recorded which) from PBMCs. This sequence joins TRBV2 and TRBJ1-1; 8 nucleotides match TRBD1. The CDR3 here is CASSPGQGSEAFF. Written as DNA, the CDR3 is TGTGCCAGCAGCCCCGGACAGGGCTCTGAAGCTTTCTTT.